This TCR beta chain was obtained from a study of identical twins. TCRdb passed the 5' RACE reads through MiXCR, listing each CDR3 protein once. Of 450,000 to 650,000 distinct CDR3 sequences detected, roughly 9.5% appear once; the ten largest clones hold roughly 3.2%. Trimming left V 3 bases short and J 2 bases short, with 14 bases between. This CDR3 contains 16 residues. Germline V gives CDR1 MRHNA, CDR2 SNTAGT. This clonotype was seen more than once but under ten times. The same sample was also used in a study of yellow fever vaccine responses in identical twins.

Sequencing was performed on PBMCs. This receptor was taken from a woman between 18 and 29 years old in good health. This sequence joins TRBV6-4 and TRBJ2-1; D is ambiguous. CDR3 nucleotides: TGTGCCAGCAGTGAGTTTAGCAGGCCCCCCTACAATGAGCAGTTCTTC. Translated, it gives CASSEFSRPPYNEQFF.